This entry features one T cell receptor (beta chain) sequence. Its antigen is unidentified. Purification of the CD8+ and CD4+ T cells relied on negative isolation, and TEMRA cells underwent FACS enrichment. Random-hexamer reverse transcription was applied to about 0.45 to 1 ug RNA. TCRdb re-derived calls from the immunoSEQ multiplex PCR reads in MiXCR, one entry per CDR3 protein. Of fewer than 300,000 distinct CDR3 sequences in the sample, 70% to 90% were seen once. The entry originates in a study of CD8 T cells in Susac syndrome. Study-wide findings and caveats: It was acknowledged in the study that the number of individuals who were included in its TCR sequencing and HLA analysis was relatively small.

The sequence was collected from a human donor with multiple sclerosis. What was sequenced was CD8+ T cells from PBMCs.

The CDR3 nucleotides are TGTGCCAGTAGTCCCAGGACTAGCGGGCCCTACAATGAGCAGTTCTTC. Translation gives CASSPRTSGPYNEQFF. The chain is built from TRBV19 and TRBJ2-1, with 11 positions matching TRBD2. V trimming: 5 bases; J trimming: 2 bases; junction bases outside the gene matches: 5. This CDR3 is built from 16 residues. CDR1 and CDR2 (germline): LNHDA, SQIVND (reference sequence). The full variable domain, rest sourced from reference TRBV19 and TRBJ2-1, is DGGITQSPKYLFRKEGQNVTLSCEQNLNHDAMYWYRQDPGQGLRLIYYSQIVNDFQKGDIAEGYSVSREKKESFPLTVTSAQKNPTAFYLCASSPRTSGPYNEQFFGPGTRLTVL.